This is a list of T cell receptor beta chains from one sample in a study of T cells after yellow fever vaccination. MiXCR, run by TCRdb on the 5' RACE reads, gives a single entry per CDR3 protein. The sample holds about 300,000 distinct CDR3 sequences; 3% to 4.5% are singletons and the top ten take roughly a quarter. Sequencing was performed on PBMCs, taken 5 days after the yellow fever booster vaccination. The receptors come from a man aged 18 to 29 who received the YFV17D yellow fever vaccine. CDR3s include the opening cysteine and the closing phenylalanine or tryptophan. Fields, in order: V gene, J gene, D gene, clone size, CDR3 DNA, CDR3 protein. D genes are given only for firm matches. The size entry is marked missing in some rows and otherwise reads once, few, many or a size class.

V: TRBV7-9; J: TRBJ2-7; D: TRBD1; size: .; DNA: TGTGCCAGCAGCCCAAGGGGCCGGGGACAGTTTTACGAGCAGTACTTC; CDR3: CASSPRGRGQFYEQYF
V: TRBV5-1; J: TRBJ1-2; D: TRBD1; size: few; DNA: TGCGCCAGCAGCGTGAGGACAGGGGACTATGGCTACACCTTC; CDR3: CASSVRTGDYGYTF
V: TRBV20-1; J: TRBJ1-2; D: .; size: .; DNA: TGCAGTGCTAGAGATCAGTGGGAATCTGGCTACACCTTC; CDR3: CSARDQWESGYTF
V: TRBV7-2; J: TRBJ2-3; D: .; size: many; DNA: TGTGCCAGCAGCTTAGGCGACTATGTATCAGATACGCAGTATTTT; CDR3: CASSLGDYVSDTQYF
V: TRBV18; J: TRBJ1-1; D: .; size: few; DNA: TGTGCCAGCTCACCTACGGGGTTGACGGGGCGGGCTTTCTTT; CDR3: CASSPTGLTGRAFF
V: TRBV5-8; J: TRBJ1-4; D: .; size: few; DNA: TGTGCCAGCAGCTGGGGAAGGGCTACAACTAATGAAAAACTGTTTTTT; CDR3: CASSWGRATTNEKLFF
V: TRBV20-1; J: TRBJ2-2; D: TRBD2; size: few; DNA: TGCAGTGGGGAGCGGGGCGCCGGGGAGCTGTTTTTT; CDR3: CSGERGAGELFF
V: TRBV7-9; J: TRBJ1-4; D: .; size: few; DNA: TGTGCCAGCAGCCGACAGGTTCCTAATGAAAAACTGTTTTTT; CDR3: CASSRQVPNEKLFF
V: TRBV5-1; J: TRBJ2-2; D: TRBD2; size: few; DNA: TGCGCCAGCAGCTTGGGGCTAGGACTAGGGGATGTTCCCGGGGAGCTGTTTTTT; CDR3: CASSLGLGLGDVPGELFF
V: TRBV5-1; J: TRBJ2-1; D: .; size: .; DNA: TGCGCCAGCAGCTTTCCAGGCAGCAATGAGCAGTTCTTC; CDR3: CASSFPGSNEQFF
V: TRBV20-1; J: TRBJ1-1; D: .; size: .; DNA: TGCAGTGCTAGAGGTGGAGGGACTGAAGCTTTCTTT; CDR3: CSARGGGTEAFF
V: TRBV10-3; J: TRBJ2-7; D: TRBD2; size: .; DNA: TGTGCCATCAGTGGGAGCGGGGTCTCCTACGAGCAGTACTTC; CDR3: CAISGSGVSYEQYF
V: TRBV5-1; J: TRBJ2-7; D: .; size: .; DNA: TGCGCCAGCAGCCCGGAACAGGACTCCTACGAGCAGTACTTC; CDR3: CASSPEQDSYEQYF
V: TRBV5-1; J: TRBJ1-1; D: TRBD1; size: many; DNA: TGCGCCAGCAGACAGGGGGCGAACACTGAAGCTTTCTTT; CDR3: CASRQGANTEAFF
V: TRBV20-1; J: TRBJ1-3; D: TRBD1; size: many; DNA: TGCAGTGCTAGAGCCCCGACAGGGACTTCGGGAAACACCATATATTTT; CDR3: CSARAPTGTSGNTIYF
V: TRBV20-1; J: TRBJ1-1; D: .; size: few; DNA: TGCAGTGCCATTAGCGGGGGTGAAGCTTTCTTT; CDR3: CSAISGGEAFF
V: TRBV9; J: TRBJ2-5; D: TRBD2; size: .; DNA: TGTGCCAGCAGCGTAAGGAGCGGGGGTAATCAAGAGACCCAGTACTTC; CDR3: CASSVRSGGNQETQYF
V: TRBV30; J: TRBJ2-7; D: .; size: many; DNA: TGTGCCTCACAGGGTGGGGACTACGAGCAGTACTTC; CDR3: CASQGGDYEQYF